This T cell receptor beta chain is drawn from a study of cytomegalovirus exposure and HLA in healthy donors. Study summary: Assignment to the Caucasian-associated ancestry cluster applied to about 80% of the roughly 420 genotyped donors.

CDR3 length: 15 amino acids. PCR involved 60 Vbeta and 13 Jbeta primers. This table comes from immunoSEQ multiplex PCR, and its TCRdb copy is limited to in-frame clones, with some not included. The table records tens of thousands of clones, roughly two thirds of them present only once. The J gene is TRBJ1-1, the V gene TRBV21-1; no DNA check was done on the table's D call, TRBD1. TRBV21-1 is a pseudogene locus. This TCR came from a man between 60 and 75 years old in good health and CMV-seropositive. Sequenced material: PBMCs. This chain's CDR3 is CASSKDATENTEAFF. The CDR3, as DNA: TGTGCCAGCAGCAAAGATGCGACAGAGAACACTGAAGCTTTCTTT.